Listed below are T cell receptor beta chains from one sample, sequenced in a study of blood T cell repertoires in COVID-19. Assay: immunoSEQ multiplex PCR; the TCRdb copy retains only in-frame clones and omits some. Among roughly 120,000 clones listed, 86% were seen once. The sample consisted of peripheral blood. Every receptor here comes from a human donor in a cohort sampled during active COVID-19. Each CDR3 is given with its conserved first and last residue. Each record gives: clone size, D gene, J gene, V gene, CDR3 protein, CDR3 DNA. D genes are given only for firm matches. The listing skips clone size in some rows; elsewhere it reads once, few, many or a size class.

>.|.|TRBJ1-1|TRBV20-1
CSASSWNTEAFF
TGCAGTGCTAGTTCCTGGAACACTGAAGCTTTCTTT
>.|TRBD2|TRBJ2-2|TRBV15
CATSRDLASGAGELFF
TGTGCCACCAGCAGAGATTTGGCTAGCGGGGCCGGGGAGCTGTTTTTT
>.|.|TRBJ1-5|TRBV6-6
CASSWDTGYSNQPQHF
TGTGCCAGCAGTTGGGACACGGGATATAGCAATCAGCCCCAGCATTTT
>.|TRBD1|TRBJ1-2|TRBV18
CASSVRQGDGYTF
TGTGCCAGCTCAGTTCGACAGGGCGATGGCTACACCTTC
>.|TRBD1|TRBJ1-1|TRBV6-5
CASRPRGPPEAFF
TGTGCCAGCAGACCAAGGGGGCCACCTGAAGCTTTCTTT
>.|TRBD1|TRBJ2-5|TRBV18
CASSRQGETQYF
TGTGCCAGCTCACGACAGGGGGAGACCCAGTACTTC
>.|TRBD2|TRBJ2-5|TRBV18
CASSPLPRTSAETQYF
TGTGCCAGCTCACCACTGCCACGGACTAGCGCAGAGACCCAGTACTTC
>.|TRBD1|TRBJ2-5|TRBV27
CASSLQGAYETQYF
TGTGCCAGCAGTCTACAGGGGGCATATGAGACCCAGTACTTC
>.|TRBD2|TRBJ2-1|TRBV5-1
CASTQERLALTEQFF
TGCGCCAGCACCCAGGAGAGACTAGCGCTGACTGAGCAGTTCTTC
>.|TRBD2|TRBJ2-1|TRBV4-1
CASSSTDPGTSGYNEQFF
TGCGCCAGCAGCAGCACAGACCCCGGGACTAGCGGTTACAATGAGCAGTTCTTC
>.|.|TRBJ1-3|TRBV6-5
CASRSGGSNTIYF
TGTGCCAGCAGATCCGGAGGGTCAAACACCATATATTTT
>.|TRBD1|TRBJ2-5|TRBV5-1
CASSSTGADPGETQYF
TGCGCCAGCAGCTCGACAGGGGCTGATCCGGGAGAGACCCAGTACTTC
>few|TRBD2|TRBJ2-7|TRBV2
CASSELAEYEQYF
TGTGCCAGCAGTGAACTAGCGGAGTACGAGCAGTACTTC
>.|.|TRBJ2-3|TRBV5-5
CASSLQLDTQYF
TGTGCCAGCAGCTTGCAACTAGATACGCAGTATTTT
>.|TRBD1|TRBJ1-2|TRBV27
CASSLKGAGGIYGYTF
TGTGCCAGCAGTTTAAAGGGCGCAGGGGGCATCTATGGCTACACCTTC
>.|.|TRBJ1-3|TRBV19
CASIVWAAGNTIYF
TGTGCCAGTATAGTGTGGGCCGCTGGAAACACCATATATTTT
>.|.|TRBJ2-7|TRBV19
CASSIFGSPYEQYF
TGTGCCAGTAGTATCTTCGGGAGTCCCTACGAGCAGTACTTC
>.|.|TRBJ2-7|TRBV20-1
CSARAGSEQYF
TGCAGTGCTAGGGCCGGGTCCGAGCAGTACTTC
>once|TRBD1|TRBJ1-6|TRBV4-1
CASSHPGQGYNSPLHF
TGCGCCAGCAGCCATCCCGGACAGGGGTATAATTCACCCCTCCACTTT
>.|.|TRBJ1-6|TRBV27
CASKTLGSSYNSPLHF
TGTGCCAGCAAGACCCTGGGGAGCTCCTATAATTCACCCCTCCACTTT
>.|.|TRBJ2-1|TRBV19
CASKPLRGAVSYNEQFF
TGTGCCAGTAAACCACTTCGGGGGGCCGTCTCGTACAATGAGCAGTTCTTC
>.|TRBD1|TRBJ1-1|TRBV10-3
CAISVGTVNTEAFF
TGTGCCATCAGTGTGGGGACAGTGAACACTGAAGCTTTCTTT
>once|TRBD1|TRBJ2-7|TRBV2
CASRGLTGGLGEQYF
TGTGCCAGCAGGGGATTGACAGGGGGCTTGGGCGAGCAGTACTTC
>.|.|TRBJ2-1|TRBV7-6
CASSRGGGSYNEQFF
TGTGCCAGCAGCCGGGGAGGGGGATCCTACAATGAGCAGTTCTTC
>many|TRBD1|TRBJ2-1|TRBV7-2
CASSRRDRGFNEQFF
TGTGCCAGCAGCCGGCGGGACAGGGGGTTCAATGAGCAGTTCTTC
>few|.|TRBJ1-3|TRBV6-6
CASSSQGSSGNTIYF
TGTGCCAGCAGTTCCCAGGGGAGCTCTGGAAACACCATATATTTT
>few|.|TRBJ1-1|TRBV10-1
CASSANTGPTEAFF
TGCGCCAGCAGTGCTAACACAGGGCCCACTGAAGCTTTCTTT
>.|.|TRBJ2-4|TRBV3-1/TRBV3-2
CASSQRVQGGWAKNIQYF
TGTGCCAGCAGCCAAAGGGTCCAGGGTGGTTGGGCCAAAAACATTCAGTACTTC
>.|TRBD1|TRBJ1-2|TRBV20-1
CSAEGAVGYTF
TGCAGTGCAGAGGGGGCTGTTGGCTACACCTTC
>.|.|TRBJ2-1|TRBV19
CASSIVGDSFYNEQFF
TGTGCCAGTAGTATCGTAGGGGACTCCTTTTACAATGAGCAGTTCTTC
>.|TRBD2|TRBJ2-7|TRBV7-2
CASSLGGGSGWYEQYF
TGTGCCAGCAGCTTAGGAGGCGGGAGCGGTTGGTACGAGCAGTACTTC
>.|.|TRBJ2-7|TRBV12-3/TRBV12-4
CASSLGQAGEQYF
TGTGCCAGCAGTTTGGGGCAGGCAGGCGAGCAGTACTTC
>.|.|TRBJ1-6|TRBV6-5
CASSLDTYNSPLHF
TGTGCCAGCAGTCTGGACACTTATAATTCACCCCTCCACTTT
>.|.|TRBJ1-2|TRBV5-4
CASSYDRQGGYTF
TGTGCCAGCAGCTATGACAGGCAGGGGGGCTACACCTTC
>.|TRBD1|TRBJ1-4|TRBV7-2
CASSQQGIHEKLFF
TGTGCCAGCAGCCAACAGGGGATCCATGAAAAACTGTTTTTT
>.|.|TRBJ1-1|TRBV6-5
CASSQYTEAFF
TGTGCCAGCAGCCAGTACACTGAAGCTTTCTTT
>.|.|TRBJ2-7|TRBV3-1/TRBV3-2
CASSQDPGAYEQYF
TGTGCCAGCAGCCAAGATCCTGGAGCCTACGAGCAGTACTTC
>.|TRBD2|TRBJ2-1|TRBV6-5
CASSLAGGPYNEQFF
TGTGCCAGCAGTCTAGCGGGAGGGCCCTACAATGAGCAGTTCTTC
>.|.|TRBJ2-3|TRBV6-1
CASSDQGTGWGTDTQYF
TGTGCCAGCAGTGATCAGGGAACAGGCTGGGGAACAGATACGCAGTATTTT
>.|TRBD1|TRBJ2-3|TRBV29-1
CSLFRSTGDTDTQYF
TGCAGCCTATTTAGGAGCACAGGGGACACAGATACGCAGTATTTT
>.|TRBD2|TRBJ2-1|TRBV12-3/TRBV12-4
CASGGVTGRFF
TGTGCCAGCGGGGGGGTTACTGGGCGGTTCTTC
>once|.|TRBJ1-4|TRBV30
CAWSPPHYEEKLFF
TGTGCCTGGAGTCCCCCTCATTATGAGGAAAAACTGTTTTTT
>.|TRBD1|TRBJ1-4|TRBV12-3/TRBV12-4
CASRRTGQEKLFF
TGTGCCAGCAGGCGGACAGGGCAAGAAAAACTGTTTTTT
>many|TRBD1|TRBJ1-5|TRBV19
CASSTQGARSQPQHF
TGTGCCAGTAGTACGCAGGGGGCGAGGAGTCAGCCCCAGCATTTT
>.|TRBD2|TRBJ2-3|TRBV7-2
CASSGTSRDTQYF
TGTGCCAGCAGCGGGACTAGCCGCGATACGCAGTATTTT
>once|TRBD2|TRBJ2-2|TRBV18
CASSRGLAGLTGELFF
TGTGCCAGCTCACGTGGACTAGCGGGTCTCACCGGGGAGCTGTTTTTT
>.|TRBD2|TRBJ2-7|TRBV6-1
CASSEAAGRAGWNEQYF
TGTGCCAGCAGTGAAGCTGCCGGGAGGGCCGGATGGAACGAGCAGTACTTC
>few|TRBD2|TRBJ2-1|TRBV5-8
CASSLGLAGEQFF
TGTGCCAGCAGCCTGGGCCTAGCGGGTGAGCAGTTCTTC
>.|.|TRBJ1-2|TRBV12-3/TRBV12-4
CASSSLGGGYTF
TGTGCCAGCAGTTCCCTAGGGGGTGGCTACACCTTC
>.|.|TRBJ2-6|TRBV10-1
CASSPEGLTSGANVLTF
TGCGCCAGCAGCCCGGAAGGACTGACCTCTGGGGCCAACGTCCTGACTTTC
>.|TRBD1|TRBJ2-7|TRBV2
CASSPGTGGYEQYF
TGTGCCAGCAGCCCCGGGACAGGGGGCTACGAGCAGTACTTC